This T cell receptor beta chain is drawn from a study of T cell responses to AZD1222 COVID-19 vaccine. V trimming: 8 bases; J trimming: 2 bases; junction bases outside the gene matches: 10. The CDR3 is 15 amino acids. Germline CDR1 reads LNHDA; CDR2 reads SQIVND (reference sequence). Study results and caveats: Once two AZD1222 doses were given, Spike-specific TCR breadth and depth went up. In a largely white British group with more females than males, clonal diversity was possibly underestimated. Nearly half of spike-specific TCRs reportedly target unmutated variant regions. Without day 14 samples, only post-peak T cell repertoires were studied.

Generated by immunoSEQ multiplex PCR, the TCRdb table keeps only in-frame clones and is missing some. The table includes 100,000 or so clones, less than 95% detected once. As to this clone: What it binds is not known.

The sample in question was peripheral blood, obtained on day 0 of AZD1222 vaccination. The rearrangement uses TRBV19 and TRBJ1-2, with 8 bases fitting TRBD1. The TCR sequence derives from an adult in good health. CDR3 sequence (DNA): TGTGCCAGTCATTCAGGGACAGGCCACAACTATGGCTACACCTTC. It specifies CASHSGTGHNYGYTF.